This T cell receptor (beta chain) was recorded in a study of metastatic and nonmetastatic thyroid tumors. For the study at large: Repertoires from malignant and benign thyroid patients were compared across blood and tumor or nodule tissue. Findings and limits, study-wide: Malignant thyroid tumors reportedly had TCR beta diversity that was significantly higher than in benign nodules, in blood and tumor.

From germline, CDR1 is MNHNS and CDR2 SASEGT. The ends lost 6 bases at V and 4 bases at J; junction bases unmatched: 1. The CDR3 is 12 amino acids. Original processing methods: Clinicopathological groups supplied CDR3 differences that were used to build a distant-metastasis classifier for papillary thyroid cancer. TCRdb reassembled clones from the PCR reads with MiXCR. TCRdb, rather than the study authors, made the V and J calls. The sample holds over 10,000 clones, more than 20% seen once. Before thyroid surgery, none of the patients had received any treatment. This clone has more than one count but fewer than ten. Its antigen is not known.

Sequences were obtained from blood. The TCR sequence derives from a male donor with papillary thyroid cancer or a benign thyroid nodule (not recorded which). Some clones in this sample may be carry-over from other donors' samples. The V gene is TRBV6-1, the J gene TRBJ1-1, with 8 bases aligning to TRBD1. The CDR3 bases are TGTGCCAGCAGGGACAGGGCCACTGAAGCTTTCTTT. This sequence encodes CASRDRATEAFF.